A single sample gave rise to the 20 T cell receptor beta chains below, sequenced in a study of human T cells and chemical hapten exposure. The time point is: pre-sensitization, week 0. Indicated treatment: therapeutic diphenylcyclopropenone sensitization with weekly scalp DPC. TCRdb fed the RACE reads into MiXCR, producing one record per CDR3 protein. Here the sample spans 60,000 to 75,000 distinct CDR3 sequences, 6.5% to 8.5% being singletons. The sample was whole blood, taken in connection with sensitization to the hapten diphenylcyclopropenone (DPC). All receptors derive from a woman aged 30 to 39 with alopecia areata. Some clones in this sample may be carry-over from other donors' samples.

This clonotype was counted many times. This chain's CDR3 is CATRGTASTDTQYF. The CDR3 nucleotides are TGTGCCACCAGAGGGACCGCTAGCACAGATACGCAGTATTTT. The chain couples TRBV24-1 to TRBJ2-3; D assignment may be TRBD1 or TRBD2 (5 bases each). V dropped 7 bases and J dropped 0 bases, with 10 bases sitting between them. The length of the CDR3 is 14 residues. Germline values: CDR1 KGHDR, CDR2 SFDVKD.

This clonotype was detected many times. The junction and the germline gene differ at one end; a read error may be behind it. The chain recombines TRBV7-8 with TRBJ2-5; D uncertain. CDR3 length: 12 residues. Germline values: CDR1 SGHVS, CDR2 FQNEAQ. CDR3 in DNA: TGTGCCTGCAGTAGGTCCCAAGAGACCCAGTACTTC. Its translation is CACSRSQETQYF.

This clonotype was counted many times. The genes are TRBV7-6 and TRBJ1-6; 9 bases align to TRBD1. Looked up from germline, CDR1 is SGHVS and CDR2 is FNYEAQ. V shed 1 base, J shed 6 bases, and the junction held 1 base outside the gene matches. There are 15 residues in the CDR3. Here the CDR3 reads CASSLGQGGNSPLHF. The CDR3, as DNA: TGTGCCAGCAGCTTAGGACAGGGGGGTAATTCACCCCTCCACTTT.

This clonotype was seen repeatedly, ten times or more. The chain is built from TRBV6-5 and TRBJ2-3; 8 nucleotides agree with TRBD2. Unmatched junction bases numbered 9, after V lost 4 bases and J lost 3 bases. Germline V gene data show CDR1 as MNHEY and CDR2 as SVGAGI. CDR3 length: 16 amino acids. CDR3 amino acids: CASSWSSGVMTDTQYF. The CDR3 DNA sequence: TGTGCCAGCAGTTGGAGTAGCGGGGTAATGACAGATACGCAGTATTTT.

This clonotype was seen at least ten times. This chain links TRBV5-1 with TRBJ2-2, with D uncertain. This CDR3 has 15 residues. Trimming left V 0 bases short and J 0 bases short, with 6 bases between. Germline V gives CDR1 SGHRS, CDR2 YFSETQ. The CDR3 region is CASSLGTPNTGELFF. DNA for the CDR3: TGCGCCAGCAGCTTGGGAACACCGAACACCGGGGAGCTGTTTTTT.

This sequence joins TRBV30 and TRBJ1-2, with TRBD1 identical over 8 bases. Per the germline V gene, CDR1 is GTSNPN and CDR2 is SVGIG (reference sequence). The CDR3 length is 14 residues. Unmatched junction bases numbered 9, after V lost 3 bases and J lost 6 bases. The CDR3 DNA sequence: TGTGCCTGGAGCCCCCCGGACAGGGTGAATGGCTACACCTTC. Translating gives CAWSPPDRVNGYTF.

The rearrangement links TRBV7-9 to TRBJ2-3; D is perhaps TRBD1 or TRBD2 (5 bases each). From germline, CDR1 is SEHNR and CDR2 FQNEAQ (reference sequence). The ends were cut back, 5 bases at V and 3 bases at J, with 21 bases in the middle. The CDR3 has 17 residues. The CDR3 here is CASSLRVGEIGTDTQYF. DNA for the CDR3: TGTGCCAGCAGCCTAAGGGTAGGGGAGATTGGGACAGATACGCAGTATTTT.

This clonotype was seen at least ten times. The chain combines TRBV2 with TRBJ2-5, with 7 bases matching TRBD2. CDR1 is SNHLY, CDR2 FYNNEI, per germline. This CDR3 region has 15 residues. V lost 1 base, J lost 0 bases, and 2 bases stayed unmatched. Here the CDR3 reads CASSEGTRDQETQYF. CDR3 sequence (DNA): TGTGCCAGCAGTGAAGGGACTAGAGACCAAGAGACCCAGTACTTC.

This clonotype was seen at least ten times. This chain uses TRBV14 with TRBJ2-1, with 7 nucleotides matching TRBD2. The V segment lost 0 bases and the J segment 5 bases; nucleotides outside the gene matches: 4. The CDR3 length is 15 residues. CDR1 is SGHDN, CDR2 FVKESK, per germline. The CDR3 is CASSQDAGVHNEQFF. The CDR3 DNA sequence: TGTGCCAGCAGCCAAGATGCGGGGGTCCACAATGAGCAGTTCTTC.

There are many counts of this clonotype. The chain carries TRBV9 and TRBJ2-3, with unresolved D. V shed 3 bases and J shed 1 base, with 12 bases lying between them. Germline V gives CDR1 SGDLS, CDR2 YYNGEE. The CDR3 is 15 residues long. The CDR3: CASSAWAHGTDTQYF. In DNA, the CDR3 is TGTGCCAGCAGCGCCTGGGCCCATGGCACAGATACGCAGTATTTT.

This sequence joins TRBV20-1 and TRBJ1-2; 7 nucleotides align to TRBD1. Germline-derived CDR1 and CDR2 are DFQATT and SNEGSKA (reference sequence). The junction had 11 bases not matched to a gene; V was cut back by 2 bases and J by 8 bases. The CDR3 is 14 amino acids. The CDR3 spells CSARPPGTAVGYTF. For the CDR3, the DNA is TGCAGTGCTAGACCCCCAGGGACAGCCGTCGGCTACACCTTC.

This clonotype was recorded a few times. Mismatch with germline at one junction end may stem from a read error. The chain has TRBV18 and TRBJ1-4; D is possibly TRBD1 (6 bases). Germline CDR1 is KGHSH and CDR2 is LQKENI. The CDR3 is 15 amino acids. The CDR3 DNA reads TGTGTCAGCTCACCTTTAGGACAGCACAATGAAAAACTGTTTTTT. It specifies CVSSPLGQHNEKLFF.

This clonotype occurred a few times. This chain connects TRBV20-1 to TRBJ1-1, with D possibly matching TRBD1 (5 bases). The CDR3 covers 14 residues. CDR1 and CDR2 (germline): DFQATT, SNEGSKA (reference sequence). The V and J ends lost 0 bases and 7 bases respectively, with 15 bases between them. The CDR3 loop reads CSARDPRGEVEAFF. DNA for the CDR3: TGCAGTGCTAGAGATCCGCGAGGGGAGGTTGAAGCTTTCTTT.

This clonotype was observed at least ten times. This chain connects TRBV11-1 to TRBJ2-4; perhaps TRBD2 as D (6 bases). The germline V gene has CDR1 SGHAT and CDR2 FQDESV (reference sequence). The CDR3 has 16 amino acids. V dropped 6 bases and J dropped 0 bases, with 15 bases sitting between them. CDR3 coding DNA: TGTGCCAGCAGTCAACTGGGGGGACTAGCCAAAAACATTCAGTACTTC. It encodes CASSQLGGLAKNIQYF. The variable domain in full, with the rest retrieved from reference TRBV11-1 and TRBJ2-4, is EAEVAQSPRYKITEKSQAVAFWCDPISGHATLYWYRQILGQGPELLVQFQDESVVDDSQLPKDRFSAERLKGVDSTLKIQPAELGDSAMYLCASSQLGGLAKNIQYFGAGTRLSVL.

This rearrangement joins TRBV12-3 or TRBV12-4 to TRBJ2-1; D ambiguous. The CDR3 is 15 amino acids. V gave up 2 bases and J gave up 5 bases, with 13 bases separating them. CDR3 residues: CASSLNGQTNNEQFF. CDR3 DNA sequence: TGTGCCAGCAGTTTAAACGGGCAGACCAACAATGAGCAGTTCTTC.

This clonotype occurred many times. The chain recombines TRBV12-3 or TRBV12-4 with TRBJ2-3; D unresolved. Trimming stripped 5 bases from V and 6 bases from J, with 15 bases between. The CDR3 is 14 amino acids. The CDR3 DNA reads as TGTGCCAGCAGTCCCGTCGCATCCTCCGATACGCAGTATTTT. Translation gives CASSPVASSDTQYF.

In its sample, this clonotype was seen many times. The chain couples TRBV6-5 to TRBJ1-1; TRBD1 might be the D (6 bases). Per the germline V gene, CDR1 is MNHEY and CDR2 is SVGAGI. Deletions cut 5 bases from V and 4 bases from J, with 14 bases between. The length of the CDR3 is 14 residues. The CDR3 DNA reads as TGTGCCAGCAGTGCCCCAGGGGTCGGCACTGAAGCTTTCTTT. Residues: CASSAPGVGTEAFF.

This clonotype was recorded a few times. This chain's CDR3 is CASSLGGRVDEQYF. DNA of the CDR3: TGTGCCAGCAGCTTAGGAGGCAGGGTTGACGAGCAGTACTTC. The chain combines TRBV7-2 with TRBJ2-7, with D perhaps TRBD1 (5 bases). The V end was cut by 1 base, the J end by 5 bases, with 12 bases between. Germline values: CDR1 SGHTA, CDR2 FQGNSA. The CDR3 length is 14 residues.

This clonotype was counted ten times or more. The chain couples TRBV30 to TRBJ1-6; D not certain. This CDR3 has 13 amino acids. The ends were cut back, 0 bases at V and 10 bases at J, with 10 bases in the middle. Germline V gene sequence: CDR1 GTSNPN, CDR2 SVGIG (reference sequence). Written as DNA, the CDR3 is TGTGCCTGGAGTGTACTCGGGGTGTCACCCCTCCACTTT. Protein: CAWSVLGVSPLHF.

To note about this clonotype: This may arise from a read error, as a much more abundant clone is one base away. It is likely a read error, because the conserved phenylalanine at the end of the CDR3 is missing. The chain employs TRBV28 and TRBJ1-5, with D hard to call. Germline V gene data show CDR1 as MDHEN and CDR2 as SYDVKM. The V and J ends lost 7 bases and 2 bases respectively, with 6 bases between them. The CDR3 is 12 residues long. CDR3 protein: CASMIGNQPQHS. CDR3 coding DNA: TGTGCCAGCATGATAGGCAATCAGCCCCAGCATTCT.